This T cell receptor (beta chain) was documented in a study of shared clonotypes between healthy human individuals. This clone was observed at least ten times. What it binds is not known. Evenly divided among several immunoSEQ plates was the genomic DNA of each subset. Produced via immunoSEQ multiplex PCR; TCRdb's table is partial and in-frame only. This table holds 850,000 to 1,200,000 clones, about three quarters found once. Study outcomes and limitations: Tissue TCR repertoires likely differ from these blood-only repertoires.

Nashville, Tennessee was home to all donors, who were Caucasian adults. The specimen sequenced was memory CD4+ T cells sorted from blood. Documented subset: CD45RA-negative fraction. This TCR was sampled from a man between 18 and 35 years old in good health.

This chain's CDR3 is CAISETGPGYTF. DNA of the CDR3: TGTGCCATCAGTGAGACAGGGCCTGGCTACACCTTC. This chain connects TRBV10-3 to TRBJ1-2; possibly TRBD1 for D (6 bases). CDR1 and CDR2 (germline): ENHRY, SYGVKD. Trimming stripped 2 bases from V and 7 bases from J, with 8 bases between. The CDR3 has 12 residues.